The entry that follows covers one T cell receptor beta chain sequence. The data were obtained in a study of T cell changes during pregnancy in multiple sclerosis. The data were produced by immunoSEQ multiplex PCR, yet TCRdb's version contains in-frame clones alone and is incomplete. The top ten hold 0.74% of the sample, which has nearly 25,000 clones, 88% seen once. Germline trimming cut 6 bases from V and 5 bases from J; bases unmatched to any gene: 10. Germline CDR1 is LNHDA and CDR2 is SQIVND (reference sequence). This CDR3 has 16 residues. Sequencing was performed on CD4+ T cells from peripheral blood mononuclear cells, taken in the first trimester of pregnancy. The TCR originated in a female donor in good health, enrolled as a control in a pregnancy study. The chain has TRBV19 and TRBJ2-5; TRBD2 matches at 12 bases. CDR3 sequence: CASSGRLAGEGETQYF. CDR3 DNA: TGTGCCAGTAGCGGGCGACTAGCGGGAGAGGGGGAGACCCAGTACTTC.